This entry lists 4 T cell receptor beta chains sequenced from one sample in a study of T cell changes during pregnancy in multiple sclerosis. Here immunoSEQ multiplex PCR was the method, and the copy in TCRdb shows in-frame clones only, minus some. Here the sample spans about 35,000 clones, around 90% being singletons. The sample here was CD8+ T cells from peripheral blood mononuclear cells, taken in the third trimester of pregnancy. The receptor set was obtained from a female donor with multiple sclerosis, enrolled in a pregnancy study.

The chain is built from TRBV27 and TRBJ1-6; no definite D call. From germline, CDR1 is MNHEY and CDR2 SMNVEV (reference sequence). CDR3 size: 15 residues. V lost 2 bases and J 0 bases, leaving 5 bases between the germline ends. The CDR3 loop is CASSLGSSYNSPLHF. CDR3 nucleotides: TGTGCCAGCAGTTTAGGTAGCTCCTATAATTCACCCCTCCACTTT.

V gene TRBV9 combines with J gene TRBJ2-5, with D unresolved. Trimming removed 0 bases from V and 4 bases from J, with 7 bases in between. Germline CDR1 reads SGDLS; CDR2 reads YYNGEE. This CDR3 contains 13 residues. The CDR3 DNA follows: TGTGCCAGCAGCGTAGTTAGTACAGAGACCCAGTACTTC. It specifies CASSVVSTETQYF. Full variable domain (outside the CDR3, taken from reference TRBV9 and TRBJ2-5): DSGVTQTPKHLITATGQRVTLRCSPRSGDLSVYWYQQSLDQGLQFLIQYYNGEERAKGNILERFSAQQFPDLHSELNLSSLELGDSALYFCASSVVSTETQYFGPGTRLLVL.

The genes are TRBV20-1 and TRBJ2-7; maybe TRBD1 (5 bases). In germline, CDR1 is DFQATT, CDR2 SNEGSKA (reference sequence). Trimming took 3 bases from V and 6 from J, leaving 9 bases between them. This CDR3 is built from 11 residues. CDR3 amino acids: CSASYQGEQYF. In DNA form, the CDR3 reads TGCAGTGCTAGCTATCAGGGCGAGCAGTACTTC.

The genes are TRBV7-9 and TRBJ2-7; D might be TRBD1 (8 bases). Trimming pared 6 bases from V and 1 base from J, leaving 16 bases between. The CDR3 is made up of 15 amino acids. CDR1 is SEHNR and CDR2 is FQNEAQ in the germline V gene (reference sequence). DNA for the CDR3: TGTGCCAGCAGGGGAAACAGGGGGGGATCCTACGAGCAGTACTTC. Protein product: CASRGNRGGSYEQYF.